Each of the 14 T cell receptor beta chains below was sequenced from the same sample in a study of OX40 agonist ivuxolimab in advanced cancers. Assay: immunoSEQ multiplex PCR; the TCRdb copy retains only in-frame clones and omits some. The sample shows 99,000 or so clones, approximately 94% of them seen only once. This specimen consisted of CD4+ or CD8+ T cells sorted from blood, obtained in a trial of the OX40 agonist ivuxolimab. The receptors derive from an adult with an advanced solid tumor such as melanoma, head and neck, liver or kidney cancer.

The chain employs TRBV27 and TRBJ2-2; a weak D match, TRBD1 (6 bases). Trimming removed 3 bases at V and 4 bases at J, with 12 bases between. Germline V lookup: CDR1 MNHEY, CDR2 SMNVEV (reference sequence). This CDR3 has 15 residues. The CDR3 loop is CASSFRGRGTGELFF. CDR3 nucleotide sequence: TGTGCCAGCAGTTTCAGGGGCCGCGGCACCGGGGAGCTGTTTTTT.

The J gene is TRBJ2-7, the V gene TRBV7-2, with D possibly being TRBD2 (5 bases). V was shortened by 1 base and J by 9 bases, with 25 bases between the two germline ends. Per germline, CDR1 SGHTA and CDR2 FQGNSA. CDR3 length equals 17 residues. This CDR3 reads CASSLGAIGNNAGGQYF. The CDR3 DNA is TGTGCCAGCAGCTTAGGGGCCATCGGGAACAACGCTGGTGGGCAGTACTTC.

This chain joins TRBV27 and TRBJ2-3, with 8 bases identical to TRBD1. CDR3 length: 15 amino acids. Looked up from germline, CDR1 is MNHEY and CDR2 is SMNVEV (reference sequence). The V gene end was trimmed by 5 bases and the J gene end by 2 bases; junction bases not matched to a gene: 6. CDR3 loop: CASSGQGLDTDTQYF. As DNA, the CDR3 is TGTGCCAGCAGTGGACAGGGCCTTGACACAGATACGCAGTATTTT.

The CDR3 bases are TGTGCCAGCAGCCCAAGGACAGGGGATAACTATGGCTACACCTTC. Its protein product is CASSPRTGDNYGYTF. The chain employs TRBV9 and TRBJ1-2, with 9 bases lining up with TRBD1. The CDR3 contains 15 residues. V lost 4 bases, J lost 1 base, and 5 bases stayed unmatched. From germline, CDR1 is SGDLS and CDR2 YYNGEE.

The chain recombines TRBV4-3 with TRBJ2-2, with a possible D match to TRBD1 (6 bases). Germline V gene data show CDR1 as LGHNA and CDR2 as YSLEER. V was clipped by 0 bases and J by 5 bases, with 19 bases between them. CDR3 length equals 18 residues. The CDR3 nucleotides read TGCGCCAGCAGCCAAGATCCGCCACAGGGCACCATTACCGGGGAGCTGTTTTTT. It translates to CASSQDPPQGTITGELFF.

This chain joins TRBV25-1 and TRBJ2-7; the D gene could be TRBD1 or TRBD2 (5 bases each). This CDR3 is built from 11 residues. Trimming removed 10 bases from V and 7 bases from J, with 14 bases in between. Germline values: CDR1 MGHDK, CDR2 SYGVNS. CDR3 sequence: CAIAQGEEQYF. In DNA form, the CDR3 reads TGTGCCATCGCACAAGGGGAGGAGCAGTACTTC.

The chain uses TRBV19 and TRBJ1-4; the match to TRBD1 covers 7 bases. The CDR3 is 14 amino acids. J was trimmed by 5 bases and V by 6 bases; bases with no gene match: 6. Germline assignment: CDR1 LNHDA and CDR2 SQIVND (reference sequence). The CDR3 coding sequence is TGTGCCAGTAGGGGCGGCAGGGGGAATGAAAAACTGTTTTTT. Translation gives CASRGGRGNEKLFF.

V gene TRBV13 combines with J gene TRBJ1-3, with a tentative D call TRBD1 (5 bases). CDR3 length: 16 amino acids. Trimming pared 1 base from V and 3 bases from J, leaving 13 bases between. Germline V gene data show CDR1 as PRHDT and CDR2 as FYEKMQ (reference sequence). The CDR3 DNA follows: TGTGCCAGCAGCTTAGTAGGGGTGAGAGGTGGAAACACCATATATTTT. Translated, it gives CASSLVGVRGGNTIYF.

The chain links TRBV29-1 to TRBJ2-7; D is perhaps TRBD2 (5 bases). The germline gives CDR1 SQVTM, CDR2 ANQGSEA. V gave up 6 bases and J gave up 4 bases, with 22 bases separating them. This CDR3 has 15 amino acids. Written as DNA, the CDR3 is TGCAGCGTCTCCCCGGGCGGCGGGCTAGCTTACGAGCAGTACTTC. Protein sequence: CSVSPGGGLAYEQYF.

The chain is built from TRBV7-9 and TRBJ2-1; D may correspond to TRBD1 or TRBD2 (6 bases each). Germline CDR1 is SEHNR and CDR2 is FQNEAQ (reference sequence). Trimming removed 4 bases from V and 6 bases from J, with 10 bases in between. The CDR3 is 13 residues long. CDR3 nucleotide sequence: TGTGCCAGCAGCTCGAGGGGGGTCAATGAGCAGTTCTTC. Protein: CASSSRGVNEQFF.

The rearrangement uses TRBV15 and TRBJ1-5, with a tentative D call TRBD1 (5 bases). Germline loops: CDR1 LNHNV, CDR2 YYDKDF (reference sequence). The CDR3 sequence is 15 residues long. The germline V and J ends were trimmed by 0 bases and 6 bases, with 12 bases remaining between them. For the CDR3, the DNA is TGTGCCACCAGCAGAGATAAGCAGGGAACTCAGCCCCAGCATTTT. Translation gives CATSRDKQGTQPQHF.

J is TRBJ2-3 and V is TRBV4-2; 7 bases match TRBD2. This CDR3 spans 17 amino acids. The ends lost 1 base at V and 4 bases at J; junction bases unmatched: 11. Per the germline V gene, CDR1 is LGHNA and CDR2 is YNFKEQ. The CDR3 region has the DNA TGTGCCAGCAGCCAAGGGGCGTGGGAGCGGGACTCAGATACGCAGTATTTT. Its translation is CASSQGAWERDSDTQYF.

This clone was counted once. The chain joins TRBV2 to TRBJ2-1; 7 bases agree with TRBD1. With 10 bases clipped from V and 7 bases from J, the junction kept 16 bases outside the gene matches. The germline V gene encodes CDR1 SNHLY and CDR2 FYNNEI. This CDR3 contains 15 residues. In nucleotides, the CDR3 is TGTGCCATCAGGACAGGCGAACACACCGGGAATGAGCAGTTCTTC. Its protein product is CAIRTGEHTGNEQFF.

The chain joins TRBV18 to TRBJ2-7; no firm D call. From germline, CDR1 is KGHSH and CDR2 LQKENI. The CDR3 extends over 13 amino acids. Deletions cut 2 bases from V and 1 base from J, with 6 bases between. The CDR3 region has the DNA TGTGCCAGCTCACCAGACATGTCCTACGAGCAGTACTTC. Encoded protein: CASSPDMSYEQYF.